Listed below are T cell receptor beta chains from one sample, sequenced in a study of blood T cell repertoires in COVID-19. Assay: immunoSEQ multiplex PCR; the TCRdb copy retains only in-frame clones and omits some. Of under 250,000 clones detected, roughly 80% appear once; the ten largest clones hold under 3%. Sequenced: peripheral blood. The receptor source for this set is a woman aged 70 to 79 with active or convalescent COVID-19. CDR3s include the opening cysteine and the closing phenylalanine or tryptophan. D genes are given only for firm matches. Clone size is not always given. Where it is, it says once, few, many or a class for expanded clones.

cdr3_aa: CASSLTTSVSYNEQFF; cdr3_nt: TGCGCCAGCAGCTTGACCACTAGTGTATCGTACAATGAGCAGTTCTTC; d_call: -; clone_size: once; j_call: TRBJ2-1; v_call: TRBV5-1
cdr3_aa: CASSQWDRGWNEQFF; cdr3_nt: TGCGCCAGCAGCCAGTGGGACAGGGGATGGAATGAGCAGTTCTTC; d_call: TRBD1; clone_size: few; j_call: TRBJ2-1; v_call: TRBV4-1
cdr3_aa: CASRGDRGPNEQFF; cdr3_nt: TGTGCCAGCAGGGGGGACAGAGGGCCCAATGAGCAGTTCTTC; d_call: TRBD1; clone_size: -; j_call: TRBJ2-1; v_call: TRBV2
cdr3_aa: CASSQARLSDGTYEQYF; cdr3_nt: TGTGCCAGCAGCCAAGCGCGCCTCTCAGACGGGACCTACGAGCAGTACTTC; d_call: -; clone_size: -; j_call: TRBJ2-7; v_call: TRBV14
cdr3_aa: CASSFAGENTGELFF; cdr3_nt: TGCGCCAGCAGCTTTGCAGGGGAGAACACCGGGGAGCTGTTTTTT; d_call: -; clone_size: -; j_call: TRBJ2-2; v_call: TRBV5-1
cdr3_aa: CSASPFSGQETQYF; cdr3_nt: TGCAGTGCTAGTCCTTTTAGCGGCCAAGAGACCCAGTACTTC; d_call: -; clone_size: once; j_call: TRBJ2-5; v_call: TRBV20-1
cdr3_aa: CASSYTRQAGNEKLFF; cdr3_nt: TGTGCCAGCAGTTACACGCGACAGGCGGGTAATGAAAAACTGTTTTTT; d_call: -; clone_size: -; j_call: TRBJ1-4; v_call: TRBV6-6
cdr3_aa: CASSRGGAPSYNEQFF; cdr3_nt: TGCGCCAGCAGCCGAGGGGGTGCCCCCTCCTACAATGAGCAGTTCTTC; d_call: -; clone_size: -; j_call: TRBJ2-1; v_call: TRBV5-1
cdr3_aa: CASSGPGQAYVLTF; cdr3_nt: TGTGCCAGCAGTGGTCCGGGACAAGCCTACGTCCTGACTTTC; d_call: -; clone_size: -; j_call: TRBJ2-6; v_call: TRBV2
cdr3_aa: CAISWTVQSTEAFF; cdr3_nt: TGTGCCATCAGCTGGACAGTACAAAGCACTGAAGCTTTCTTT; d_call: -; clone_size: -; j_call: TRBJ1-1; v_call: TRBV10-3
cdr3_aa: CASNGERGFYGYTF; cdr3_nt: TGTGCCTCCAACGGGGAGAGGGGGTTCTATGGCTACACCTTC; d_call: -; clone_size: -; j_call: TRBJ1-2; v_call: TRBV30
cdr3_aa: CASSYGSPLYGYTF; cdr3_nt: TGTGCCAGCAGCTATGGGAGTCCTCTTTATGGCTACACCTTC; d_call: -; clone_size: -; j_call: TRBJ1-2; v_call: TRBV5-6
cdr3_aa: CASSGALGYEQFF; cdr3_nt: TGTGCCAGCAGTGGAGCCCTCGGGTATGAGCAGTTCTTC; d_call: -; clone_size: -; j_call: TRBJ2-1; v_call: TRBV6-1
cdr3_aa: CASSHPLANTGELFF; cdr3_nt: TGTGCCAGCAGCCACCCGCTAGCTAACACCGGGGAGCTGTTTTTT; d_call: -; clone_size: -; j_call: TRBJ2-2; v_call: TRBV3-1/TRBV3-2
cdr3_aa: CASSSGTGSTGELFF; cdr3_nt: TGTGCCAGCAGCTCCGGGACAGGGTCCACCGGGGAGCTGTTTTTT; d_call: TRBD1; clone_size: few; j_call: TRBJ2-2; v_call: TRBV5-8
cdr3_aa: CASSPLQGGDEKLFF; cdr3_nt: TGTGCCAGCTCACCACTCCAGGGGGGAGATGAAAAACTGTTTTTT; d_call: TRBD1; clone_size: once; j_call: TRBJ1-4; v_call: TRBV18
cdr3_aa: CASSPVTGGGKTEAFF; cdr3_nt: TGTGCCAGCTCCCCAGTCACAGGGGGAGGAAAGACTGAAGCTTTCTTT; d_call: TRBD1; clone_size: -; j_call: TRBJ1-1; v_call: TRBV18
cdr3_aa: CATRGDTQYF; cdr3_nt: TGTGCCACCCGAGGAGATACGCAGTATTTT; d_call: -; clone_size: -; j_call: TRBJ2-3; v_call: TRBV6-6
cdr3_aa: CATVQGGGNQPQHF; cdr3_nt: TGTGCCACCGTTCAGGGTGGTGGCAATCAGCCCCAGCATTTT; d_call: -; clone_size: few; j_call: TRBJ1-5; v_call: TRBV6-5
cdr3_aa: CASSLSQDRPSYEQYF; cdr3_nt: TGTGCCAGCTCACTATCGCAGGACAGGCCTTCCTACGAGCAGTACTTC; d_call: TRBD1; clone_size: -; j_call: TRBJ2-7; v_call: TRBV18
cdr3_aa: CASTSMGGAPGSYNEQFF; cdr3_nt: TGTGCCAGCACCTCAATGGGTGGAGCCCCGGGATCCTACAATGAGCAGTTCTTC; d_call: -; clone_size: -; j_call: TRBJ2-1; v_call: TRBV9
cdr3_aa: CASSLSPGSGYEQYF; cdr3_nt: TGTGCCAGCAGCTTAAGTCCGGGTTCGGGCTACGAGCAGTACTTC; d_call: -; clone_size: few; j_call: TRBJ2-7; v_call: TRBV7-2
cdr3_aa: CASSQDAGQPQHF; cdr3_nt: TGTGCCAGCAGCCAAGATGCGGGTCAGCCCCAGCATTTT; d_call: -; clone_size: -; j_call: TRBJ1-5; v_call: TRBV3-1/TRBV3-2
cdr3_aa: CASSEYLQGNTGELFF; cdr3_nt: TGTGCCAGCAGTGAATATTTACAGGGGAACACCGGGGAGCTGTTTTTT; d_call: -; clone_size: -; j_call: TRBJ2-2; v_call: TRBV25-1
cdr3_aa: CAIRGNTEAFF; cdr3_nt: TGTGCCATACGGGGGAACACTGAAGCTTTCTTT; d_call: -; clone_size: -; j_call: TRBJ1-1; v_call: TRBV10-3
cdr3_aa: CASSQEVQGNGELFF; cdr3_nt: TGCGCCAGCAGCCAAGAGGTTCAGGGCAACGGGGAGCTGTTTTTT; d_call: -; clone_size: -; j_call: TRBJ2-2; v_call: TRBV4-3
cdr3_aa: CASGFGASYEQYF; cdr3_nt: TGTGCTAGTGGTTTTGGGGCATCCTACGAGCAGTACTTC; d_call: -; clone_size: -; j_call: TRBJ2-7; v_call: TRBV12-5
cdr3_aa: CASSQNTEAFF; cdr3_nt: TGCGCCAGCAGCCAGAACACTGAAGCTTTCTTT; d_call: -; clone_size: -; j_call: TRBJ1-1; v_call: TRBV5-1
cdr3_aa: CATSGTGGVNEQFF; cdr3_nt: TGTGCCACCAGTGGAACGGGGGGGGTCAATGAGCAGTTCTTC; d_call: TRBD2; clone_size: -; j_call: TRBJ2-1; v_call: TRBV24-1
cdr3_aa: CASSFLAGTDTQYF; cdr3_nt: TGTGCCAGCAGTTTCCTAGCGGGGACAGATACGCAGTATTTT; d_call: TRBD2; clone_size: few; j_call: TRBJ2-3; v_call: TRBV28
cdr3_aa: CASSGSGLANTGELFF; cdr3_nt: TGTGCCAGCAGCGGCTCGGGACTAGCGAACACCGGGGAGCTGTTTTTT; d_call: TRBD2; clone_size: -; j_call: TRBJ2-2; v_call: TRBV13
cdr3_aa: CASSNLQGAGTEAFF; cdr3_nt: TGCGCCAGCAGCAACCTACAGGGGGCTGGCACTGAAGCTTTCTTT; d_call: TRBD1; clone_size: -; j_call: TRBJ1-1; v_call: TRBV5-1
cdr3_aa: CASSPGQGTAFF; cdr3_nt: TGTGCCAGCAGCCCCGGACAGGGTACGGCTTTCTTT; d_call: TRBD1; clone_size: few; j_call: TRBJ1-1; v_call: TRBV7-9
cdr3_aa: CASSLAGTDYGYTF; cdr3_nt: TGCGCCAGCAGCTTAGCCGGGACAGACTATGGCTACACCTTC; d_call: TRBD1; clone_size: few; j_call: TRBJ1-2; v_call: TRBV5-1
cdr3_aa: CASSIGTAGNTIYF; cdr3_nt: TGTGCCAGTAGTATTGGGACAGCCGGAAACACCATATATTTT; d_call: TRBD1; clone_size: few; j_call: TRBJ1-3; v_call: TRBV19
cdr3_aa: CASSYSSRGYEQFF; cdr3_nt: TGTGCCAGCAGTTACTCCTCCCGGGGGTATGAGCAGTTCTTC; d_call: -; clone_size: -; j_call: TRBJ2-1; v_call: TRBV6-2/TRBV6-3
cdr3_aa: CASSQDPNQPQHF; cdr3_nt: TGTGCCAGCAGCCAAGACCCGAATCAGCCCCAGCATTTT; d_call: -; clone_size: -; j_call: TRBJ1-5; v_call: TRBV3-1/TRBV3-2
cdr3_aa: CASSLSQGNYEQYF; cdr3_nt: TGTGCCAGCTCATTGAGTCAGGGAAACTACGAGCAGTACTTC; d_call: -; clone_size: once; j_call: TRBJ2-7; v_call: TRBV18
cdr3_aa: CASRGTGNYGYTF; cdr3_nt: TGTGCCAGCCGAGGGACAGGCAACTATGGCTACACCTTC; d_call: TRBD1; clone_size: once; j_call: TRBJ1-2; v_call: TRBV27
cdr3_aa: CASSTPGGTGGAYGYTF; cdr3_nt: TGTGCCAGCAGCACCCCCGGCGGGACAGGGGGGGCCTATGGCTACACCTTC; d_call: TRBD1; clone_size: -; j_call: TRBJ1-2; v_call: TRBV7-9
cdr3_aa: CASSYSPGHSSSYEQYF; cdr3_nt: TGTGCCAGCAGCTATTCTCCGGGACACTCCTCTTCCTACGAGCAGTACTTC; d_call: -; clone_size: -; j_call: TRBJ2-7; v_call: TRBV9
cdr3_aa: CASSNSGRYYEQYF; cdr3_nt: TGTGCCAGCAGCAATAGCGGGAGGTACTACGAGCAGTACTTC; d_call: TRBD2; clone_size: -; j_call: TRBJ2-7; v_call: TRBV7-6
cdr3_aa: CASSYSRETQYF; cdr3_nt: TGTGCCAGCAGTTATTCTAGAGAGACCCAGTACTTC; d_call: -; clone_size: -; j_call: TRBJ2-5; v_call: TRBV2
cdr3_aa: CASSLQGFHTQYF; cdr3_nt: TGTGCCAGCAGTTTACAGGGGTTTCATACGCAGTATTTT; d_call: -; clone_size: -; j_call: TRBJ2-3; v_call: TRBV27
cdr3_aa: CASSQVGLQGRETQYF; cdr3_nt: TGCGCCAGCAGCCAAGTGGGTCTGCAGGGTCGGGAGACCCAGTACTTC; d_call: -; clone_size: -; j_call: TRBJ2-5; v_call: TRBV4-1